The 22 T cell receptor beta chains below were found in one sample sequenced in a study of CD8+ T cells in alopecia areata. TCR sequencing used cDNA made by reverse transcription of extracted RNA. TCRdb's copy holds only in-frame clones and misses some; the assay was immunoSEQ multiplex PCR. The data hold approximately 180,000 clones, with roughly 60% observed a single time. Treatment here: oral pan-JAK inhibitor, 5-10 mg twice daily. The specimen was CD4+ T cells sorted from blood, collected at approximately week 60, from a patient treated with tofacitinib. The receptors shown here come from a human donor with alopecia areata.

This clone was seen a few times. The chain carries TRBV7-8 and TRBJ1-4; D remains unclear. This CDR3 has 16 residues. Germline CDR1 and CDR2: SGHVS and FQNEAQ. The ends were cut back, 5 bases at V and 6 bases at J, with 19 bases in the middle. The CDR3 reads CASSEARGSCDEKLFF. The CDR3 nucleotides are TGTGCCAGCAGCGAGGCTAGAGGTTCGTGTGATGAAAAACTGTTTTTT.

V is TRBV29-1 and J is TRBJ2-7; TRBD1 matches 8 bases. The V gene's germline CDR1 is SQVTM and CDR2 ANQGSEA. This CDR3 has 13 amino acids. The ends lost 6 bases at V and 4 bases at J; junction bases unmatched: 8. CDR3 nucleotide sequence: TGCAGCGTGAGCCGGGACAGGTCATACGAGCAGTACTTC. Translated: CSVSRDRSYEQYF.

In its sample, this clone was seen a few times. This chain connects TRBV4-2 to TRBJ2-5; D unresolved. The CDR3 spans 15 residues. Germline assignment: CDR1 LGHNA and CDR2 YNFKEQ. V dropped 1 base and J dropped 0 bases, with 9 bases sitting between them. CDR3 nucleotides: TGTGCCAGCAGCCAAGTCGACACGTACCAAGAGACCCAGTACTTC. Encoded protein: CASSQVDTYQETQYF.

The chain is built from TRBV13 and TRBJ2-5, with 9 nucleotides matching TRBD2. Trimming removed 1 base from V and 2 bases from J; junction bases left unmatched: 2. The CDR3 is made up of 15 amino acids. Germline lookup yields CDR1 PRHDT and CDR2 FYEKMQ (reference sequence). The CDR3 sequence is CASSLASGEQETQYF. The CDR3, as DNA: TGTGCCAGCAGCTTAGCTAGCGGGGAGCAAGAGACCCAGTACTTC.

The chain carries TRBV5-1 and TRBJ2-7; 8 bases align to TRBD1. With V trimmed by 4 bases and J by 5 bases, 23 bases remained unmatched. The germline V gene has CDR1 SGHRS and CDR2 YFSETQ. This CDR3 spans 19 amino acids. CDR3 in DNA: TGCGCCAGCAGCGACAAGGCACGGGGTTCCCGGGACAGGCCCCACGAGCAGTACTTC. This sequence encodes CASSDKARGSRDRPHEQYF.

CDR3 sequence reads: CASARDTSYNSPLHF. CDR3 coding DNA: TGTGCCAGCGCTAGGGACACCTCCTATAATTCACCCCTCCACTTT. The chain is built from TRBV2 and TRBJ1-6, with D possibly TRBD1 on 6 matching bases. The germline V gene encodes CDR1 SNHLY and CDR2 FYNNEI. The CDR3 consists of 15 residues. V was pared by 8 bases and J by 0 bases, with 11 bases between.

The gene calls are TRBV30 and TRBJ2-7, with a tentative D call TRBD1 (6 bases). In germline, CDR1 is GTSNPN, CDR2 SVGIG (reference sequence). With 0 bases removed from V and 2 bases from J, the gap between germline ends came to 14 bases. The CDR3 totals 15 residues. The CDR3 region is CAWSVEPGVPYEQYF. CDR3 nucleotides: TGTGCCTGGAGTGTAGAGCCAGGGGTCCCCTACGAGCAGTACTTC.

This clone was seen more than once but under ten times. The chain has TRBV4-2 and TRBJ2-3, with 12 bases matching TRBD2. CDR1 and CDR2 from the germline V gene are LGHNA and YNFKEQ. The CDR3 runs 16 residues. Losses at the gene ends were 2 bases for V and 0 bases for J; bases not matched to a gene: 0. The CDR3 nucleotides are TGTGCCAGCAGCCAACTAGCGGGGGGGAGCACAGATACGCAGTATTTT. Protein product: CASSQLAGGSTDTQYF.

CDR3 sequence (DNA): TGTGCCACCAGCAGCCCCAGGGGAGCGGCAGATACGCAGTATTTT. The encoded protein is CATSSPRGAADTQYF. V and J are TRBV15 and TRBJ2-3, with a possible D match to TRBD1 (6 bases). Germline V gives CDR1 LNHNV, CDR2 YYDKDF (reference sequence). The V gene lost 3 bases and the J gene lost 4 bases, with 14 bases spanning the gap. This CDR3 has 15 amino acids. The full variable domain, in which reference TRBV15 and TRBJ2-3 provide the parts outside the CDR3, is DAMVIQNPRYQVTQFGKPVTLSCSQTLNHNVMYWYQQKSSQAPKLLFHYYDKDFNNEADTPDNFQSRRPNTSFCFLDIRSPGLGDTAMYLCATSSPRGAADTQYFGPGTRLTVL.

This clone was detected a few times. V is TRBV9 and J is TRBJ2-7, with D perhaps TRBD1 (6 bases). The CDR3 is 13 residues long. Germline values: CDR1 SGDLS, CDR2 YYNGEE. The germline V and J ends were trimmed by 4 bases and 4 bases, with 12 bases remaining between them. The CDR3 reads CASSRDTKYEQYF. The CDR3 bases are TGTGCCAGCAGCCGGGACACCAAGTACGAGCAGTACTTC. The variable domain in full, completed from reference TRBV9 and TRBJ2-7, reads DSGVTQTPKHLITATGQRVTLRCSPRSGDLSVYWYQQSLDQGLQFLIQYYNGEERAKGNILERFSAQQFPDLHSELNLSSLELGDSALYFCASSRDTKYEQYFGPGTRLTVT.

This clone was detected a few times. The CDR3 nucleotides are TGCGCCAGCAGCCAAGACAGGGGTGGAGTATTTTCTAGAGAGACCCAGTACTTC. Its protein product is CASSQDRGGVFSRETQYF. This rearrangement joins TRBV4-1 to TRBJ2-5; D possibly corresponds to TRBD1 (6 bases). The length of the CDR3 is 18 residues. Trimming pared 0 bases from V and 4 bases from J, leaving 21 bases between. Germline V lookup: CDR1 MGHRA, CDR2 YSYEKL.

J is TRBJ1-1 and V is TRBV29-1; D ambiguous. The germline gives CDR1 SQVTM, CDR2 ANQGSEA. V was clipped by 4 bases and J by 5 bases, with 14 bases between them. CDR3 length: 13 residues. CDR3: CSVVRPLGTEAFF. The CDR3 bases are TGCAGCGTTGTTCGGCCTCTAGGAACTGAAGCTTTCTTT.

The CDR3 is CATVTKAGSRSPLHF. The DNA of the CDR3 is TGTGCCACGGTAACTAAAGCGGGGTCAAGATCACCCCTCCACTTT. The gene calls are TRBV6-5 and TRBJ1-6; D remains unclear. Trimming took off 10 bases at V and 10 bases at J, with 23 bases between the two ends. This CDR3 comprises 15 residues. CDR1 is MNHEY, CDR2 SVGAGI, per germline.

The genes are TRBV12-5 and TRBJ2-5; 12 bases match TRBD2. CDR1 and CDR2 (germline): LGHNT, FRNRAP. CDR3 length: 14 amino acids. Trimming removed 8 bases from V and 2 bases from J; junction bases left unmatched: 3. CDR3 amino acids: CASLTSGGQETQYF. The CDR3 nucleotides read TGTGCTAGTCTGACTAGCGGGGGACAAGAGACCCAGTACTTC.

The J gene is TRBJ2-5, the V gene TRBV7-2; D is unresolved. The V end was cut by 1 base, the J end by 5 bases, with 8 bases between. This CDR3 region has 13 residues. Germline assignment: CDR1 SGHTA and CDR2 FQGNSA. The chain's CDR3 is CASSLGFGETQYF. For the CDR3, the DNA is TGTGCCAGCAGCTTAGGGTTCGGGGAGACCCAGTACTTC.

V usage is TRBV7-9 and J usage is TRBJ2-1, with D uncertain. Germline V lookup: CDR1 SEHNR, CDR2 FQNEAQ (reference sequence). This CDR3 is built from 11 residues. Deletions cut 2 bases from V and 5 bases from J, with 1 base between. The CDR3 DNA sequence: TGTGCCAGCAGCTTAAACAATGAGCAGTTCTTC. The encoded protein is CASSLNNEQFF. The whole variable domain, remainder taken from reference TRBV7-9 and TRBJ2-1, is DTGVSQNPRHKITKRGQNVTFRCDPISEHNRLYWYRQTLGQGPEFLTYFQNEAQLEKSRLLSDRFSAERPKGSFSTLEIQRTEQGDSAMYLCASSLNNEQFFGPGTRLTVL.

The chain carries TRBV7-9 and TRBJ1-2; no clear D. This CDR3 has 13 residues. V was shortened by 5 bases and J by 10 bases, with 17 bases between the two germline ends. Germline lookup yields CDR1 SEHNR and CDR2 FQNEAQ (reference sequence). The CDR3 spells CASSPTKLSAYTF. CDR3 bases: TGTGCCAGCAGCCCGACAAAGCTGTCAGCCTACACCTTC. The whole variable domain, filled in from reference TRBV7-9 and TRBJ1-2, reads DTGVSQNPRHKITKRGQNVTFRCDPISEHNRLYWYRQTLGQGPEFLTYFQNEAQLEKSRLLSDRFSAERPKGSFSTLEIQRTEQGDSAMYLCASSPTKLSAYTFGSGTRLTVV.

This chain links TRBV4-2 with TRBJ2-3, with D perhaps TRBD1 (5 bases). The CDR3 sequence is 14 residues long. Germline V gene sequence: CDR1 LGHNA, CDR2 YNFKEQ. V dropped 0 bases and J dropped 8 bases, with 12 bases sitting between them. The DNA for the CDR3 is TGTGCCAGCAGCCAAGATTGGGGCGAAGGTACGCAGTATTTT. It codes for CASSQDWGEGTQYF.

In this sample, this clone turned up a few times. The rearrangement links TRBV29-1 to TRBJ2-7; a weak D match, TRBD1 (6 bases). V was clipped by 7 bases and J by 0 bases, with 13 bases between them. The CDR3 has 13 residues. The germline V gene has CDR1 SQVTM and CDR2 ANQGSEA. This chain's CDR3 is CSGATGTSYEQYF. The DNA for the CDR3 is TGCAGCGGAGCGACAGGCACCTCCTACGAGCAGTACTTC.

This sequence joins TRBV13 and TRBJ2-1; 7 positions agree with TRBD1. The CDR3 spans 13 residues. V lost 6 bases, J lost 9 bases, and 8 bases stayed unmatched. CDR1 and CDR2 (germline): PRHDT, FYEKMQ (reference sequence). The CDR3 region is CASRRTGVGEQFF. The CDR3 bases are TGTGCCAGCAGACGTACAGGGGTTGGTGAGCAGTTCTTC.

The rearrangement joins TRBV2 to TRBJ1-5; unclear D gene. Trimming took off 2 bases at V and 7 bases at J, with 12 bases between the two ends. CDR3 length: 14 residues. Looked up from germline, CDR1 is SNHLY and CDR2 is FYNNEI. The CDR3: CASSELGGKQPQHF. The CDR3 nucleotides are TGTGCCAGCAGTGAACTGGGAGGGAAGCAGCCCCAGCATTTT. The full variable domain, completed using reference TRBV2 and TRBJ1-5, is EPEVTQTPSHQVTQMGQEVILRCVPISNHLYFYWYRQILGQKVEFLVSFYNNEISEKSEIFDDQFSVERPDGSNFTLKIRSTKLEDSAMYFCASSELGGKQPQHFGDGTRLSIL.

The rearrangement uses TRBV27 and TRBJ1-1; a weak D match, TRBD1 (5 bases). The CDR3 spans 13 residues. The germline V and J ends were trimmed by 6 bases and 0 bases, with 8 bases remaining between them. CDR1 MNHEY and CDR2 SMNVEV come from the germline V gene (reference sequence). CDR3 sequence: CASRGTLNTEAFF. The CDR3 nucleotides read TGTGCCAGCAGGGGGACTTTGAACACTGAAGCTTTCTTT.